The present T cell receptor beta chain was sequenced within a study of blood T cell repertoires in COVID-19 (dated by TCRdb to between 2020 and 2021). Study-wide context: Samples covering the acute and convalescent phases of COVID-19 were provided by collaborators in the United States, Italy and Spain. The prospective study material was composed of cDNA or gDNA derived from T cells, B-cell-depleted T cells, or PBMCs. The dataset comprised deeply sampled blood TCRbeta repertoires from subjects exposed to, actively infected with, or recovered from COVID-19. The samples were drawn from two sources: the first 160 participants of the ongoing ImmuneRACE study, and fewer than 1,500 subjects contributed by 6 global collaborators. The repertoires were released in a freely available public database intended as a resource for research on the immune response to SARS-CoV-2. The sample metadata nearly always contained a de-identified subject ID, COVID-19 status, age in years and sex. HLA class I and class II types, where available, came from metadata supplied by the sample provider rather than from assay-based typing.

Study-wide findings and limitations: Clinical and demographic metadata were provided uncurated, with the amount varying by source and participant.

In the prospective study, participants were roughly 18 to 100 years old, resided in 20 to 30 geographic areas of the United States, and were enrolled through a virtual design. In the prospective study, participants were assigned to cohorts based on the clinical history participants reported in a screening survey and a study questionnaire. Mobile phlebotomists in the prospective study collected whole blood, serum and a nasopharyngeal or oropharyngeal swab from every participant. Prospective study participants could optionally give additional blood draws and questionnaires over an approximately 2-month period. Prospective study blood samples were shipped either frozen or at room temperature before DNA extraction. In the case of this clone: It has no known antigen specificity. No base qualities exist here, and no much larger clone lies one base off it.

Trimming leaves V shorter by 4 bases and J shorter by 2 bases, with the junction holding 5 bases beyond the gene matches. According to the germline V gene, CDR1 reads SGHTA and CDR2 reads FQGNSA. Counted from cysteine to phenylalanine, this CDR3 has 15 amino acids. Only the CDR3 DNA stays, 45 bases, in frame from base 1. TCRbeta CDR3 regions were amplified from genomic DNA using the immunoSEQ Assay, a bias-controlled multiplex PCR. The authors processed their data as follows. The number of nucleated cells in each sample was estimated from the amplification of reference gene primers within the assay. Sequence reads were collapsed and filtered to measure the absolute abundance of every unique TCRbeta CDR3 rearrangement. For each sample, productive Simpson clonality was calculated by taking the square root of Simpson's diversity index across productive rearrangements. TCRdb stores this immuneACCESS table with in-frame sequences only. Part of the clones is absent; in the studies checked, under half of the shortfall reflects unresolved V genes, and no reason is known for the rest. V and J calls and clone size are copied from that table; D and trimming were computed from the DNA. The sample data list 210,000 or so clones, and more than 75% of these were observed just once. The top ten clones comprise 4.3% of the sample.

This clonotype originated in a young man with acute COVID-19. The sample was PBMCs or T cells enriched from blood (not recorded which). The chain couples TRBV7-2 to TRBJ2-3; 8 bases in between match TRBD2. Here is the DNA: TGTGCCAGCAGCTCTAGCGGGTACTACACAGATACGCAGTATTTT. Translated, this is CASSSSGYYTDTQYF.